The 4 T cell receptor beta chains in this list originate from one sample, sequenced in a study of blood T cell repertoires in COVID-19. Using immunoSEQ multiplex PCR, the repertoire was profiled, and TCRdb retains in-frame clones only, with some absent. The sample shows some 46,000 clones, 88% of them seen only once. Material for sequencing was peripheral blood. These receptors all stem from a man aged 50 to 59 with acute or convalescent COVID-19.

The chain combines TRBV19 with TRBJ1-2, with no clear D. The V end was cut by 2 bases, the J end by 2 bases, with 9 bases between. CDR3 length: 14 residues. Germline values: CDR1 LNHDA, CDR2 SQIVND (reference sequence). CDR3: CASSITDGNYGYTF. DNA for the CDR3: TGTGCCAGTAGTATAACAGATGGGAACTATGGCTACACCTTC.

The genes are TRBV6-4 and TRBJ2-2; TRBD1 matches 7 bases. V gave up 6 bases and J gave up 0 bases; unmatched junction bases: 4. Germline CDR1 reads MRHNA; CDR2 reads SNTAGT. CDR3 size: 15 residues. The CDR3 here is CASRPQGANTGELFF. CDR3 DNA sequence: TGTGCCAGCAGACCTCAGGGGGCGAACACCGGGGAGCTGTTTTTT.

The gene calls are TRBV14 and TRBJ1-1; 7 nucleotides align to TRBD1. CDR3 size: 16 residues. Per germline, CDR1 SGHDN and CDR2 FVKESK. V gave up 4 bases and J gave up 4 bases; unmatched junction bases: 12. CDR3 sequence reads: CASSPITTGWGTEAFF. The CDR3 DNA is TGTGCCAGCAGCCCAATAACGACAGGGTGGGGCACTGAAGCTTTCTTT. Supplemented by reference TRBV14 and TRBJ1-1, the full variable domain reads EAGVTQFPSHSVIEKGQTVTLRCDPISGHDNLYWYRRVMGKEIKFLLHFVKESKQDESGMPNNRFLAERTGGTYSTLKVQPAELEDSGVYFCASSPITTGWGTEAFFGQGTRLTVV.

The chain couples TRBV19 to TRBJ1-2; TRBD1 might be the D (5 bases). From germline, CDR1 is LNHDA and CDR2 SQIVND (reference sequence). Trimming cost V 0 bases and J 6 bases, with 8 bases left between them. The CDR3 has 13 amino acids. The CDR3, as DNA: TGTGCCAGTAGTATAGACAGGGAAAATGGCTACACCTTC. Its protein is CASSIDRENGYTF.